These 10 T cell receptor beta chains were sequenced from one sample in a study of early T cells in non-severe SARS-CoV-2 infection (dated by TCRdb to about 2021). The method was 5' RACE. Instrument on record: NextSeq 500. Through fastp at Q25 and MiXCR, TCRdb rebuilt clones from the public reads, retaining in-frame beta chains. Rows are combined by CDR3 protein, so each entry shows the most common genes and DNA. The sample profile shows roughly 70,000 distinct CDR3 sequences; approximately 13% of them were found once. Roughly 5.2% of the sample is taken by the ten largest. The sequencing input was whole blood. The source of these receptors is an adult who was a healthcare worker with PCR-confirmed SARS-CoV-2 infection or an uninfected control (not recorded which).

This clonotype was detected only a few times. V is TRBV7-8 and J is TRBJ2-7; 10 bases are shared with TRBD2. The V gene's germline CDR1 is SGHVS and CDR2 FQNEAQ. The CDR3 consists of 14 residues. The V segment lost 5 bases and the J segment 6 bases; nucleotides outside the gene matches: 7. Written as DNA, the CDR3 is TGTGCCAGCAGCCAAACTAGCGGGACTAGCGAGCAGTACTTC. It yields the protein CASSQTSGTSEQYF. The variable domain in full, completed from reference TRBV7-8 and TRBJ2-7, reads GAGVSQSPRYKVAKRGQDVALRCDPISGHVSLFWYQQALGQGPEFLTYFQNEAQLDKSGLPSDRFFAERPEGSVSTLKIQRTQQEDSAVYLCASSQTSGTSEQYFGPGTRLTVT.

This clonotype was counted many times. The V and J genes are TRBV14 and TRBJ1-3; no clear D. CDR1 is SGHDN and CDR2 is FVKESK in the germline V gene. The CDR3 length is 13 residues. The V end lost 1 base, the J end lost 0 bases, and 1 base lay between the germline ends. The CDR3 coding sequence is TGTGCCAGCAGCCAAGCCTCTGGAAACACCATATATTTT. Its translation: CASSQASGNTIYF.

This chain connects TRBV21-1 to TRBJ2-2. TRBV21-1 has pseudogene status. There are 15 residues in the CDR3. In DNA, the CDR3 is TGTGCCAGACGGCCGAGTCGCCGAAACACCGGGGAGCTGTTTTTT. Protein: CARRPSRRNTGELFF.

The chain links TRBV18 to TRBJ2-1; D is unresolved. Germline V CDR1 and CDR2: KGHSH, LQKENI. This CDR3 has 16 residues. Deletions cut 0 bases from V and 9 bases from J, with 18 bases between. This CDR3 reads CASSPPFAVGYGEQFF. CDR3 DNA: TGTGCCAGCTCACCACCATTTGCGGTGGGGTACGGTGAGCAGTTCTTC. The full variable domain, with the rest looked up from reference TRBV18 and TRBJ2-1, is NAGVMQNPRHLVRRRGQEARLRCSPMKGHSHVYWYRQLPEEGLKFMVYLQKENIIDESGMPKERFSAEFPKEGPSILRIQQVVRGDSAAYFCASSPPFAVGYGEQFFGPGTRLTVL.

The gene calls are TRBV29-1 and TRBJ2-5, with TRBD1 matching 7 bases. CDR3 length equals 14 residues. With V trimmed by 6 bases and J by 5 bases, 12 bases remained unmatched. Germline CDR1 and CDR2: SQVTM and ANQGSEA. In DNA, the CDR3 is TGCAGCGTCCTAGATACAGGGGTCAGGGAGACCCAGTACTTC. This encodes CSVLDTGVRETQYF.

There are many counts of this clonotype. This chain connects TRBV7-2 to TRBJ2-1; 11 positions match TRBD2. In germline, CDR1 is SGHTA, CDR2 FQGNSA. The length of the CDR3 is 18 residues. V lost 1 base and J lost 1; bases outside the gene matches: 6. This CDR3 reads CASSLGLAGRRSYNEQFF. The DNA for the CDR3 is TGTGCCAGCAGCTTAGGACTAGCGGGACGGAGATCCTACAATGAGCAGTTCTTC.

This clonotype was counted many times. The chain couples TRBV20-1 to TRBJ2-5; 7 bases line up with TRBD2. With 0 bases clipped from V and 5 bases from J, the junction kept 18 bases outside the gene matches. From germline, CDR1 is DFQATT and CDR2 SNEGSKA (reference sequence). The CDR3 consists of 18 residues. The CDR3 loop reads CSARDHPPGLVRGETQYF. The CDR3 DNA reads TGCAGTGCTAGAGACCACCCCCCTGGACTAGTGAGGGGTGAGACCCAGTACTTC.

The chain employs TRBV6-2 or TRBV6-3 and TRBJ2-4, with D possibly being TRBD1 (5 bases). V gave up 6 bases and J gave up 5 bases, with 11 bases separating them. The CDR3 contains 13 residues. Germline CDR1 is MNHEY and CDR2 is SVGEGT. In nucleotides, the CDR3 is TGTGCCAGCAGATCGGACACACAAAACATTCAGTACTTC. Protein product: CASRSDTQNIQYF.

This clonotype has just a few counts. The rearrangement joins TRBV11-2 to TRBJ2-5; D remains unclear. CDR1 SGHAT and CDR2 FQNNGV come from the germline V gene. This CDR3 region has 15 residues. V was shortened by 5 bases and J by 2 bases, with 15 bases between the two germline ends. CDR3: CASSARTPLQETQYF. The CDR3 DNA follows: TGTGCCAGCAGCGCCCGGACCCCCCTACAAGAGACCCAGTACTTC.

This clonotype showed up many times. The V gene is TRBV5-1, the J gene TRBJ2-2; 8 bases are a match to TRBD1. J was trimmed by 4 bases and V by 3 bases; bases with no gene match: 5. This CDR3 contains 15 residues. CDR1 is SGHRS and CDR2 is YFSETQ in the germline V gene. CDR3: CASSSDRGPTGELFF. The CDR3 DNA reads TGCGCCAGCAGCTCTGACAGGGGACCCACCGGGGAGCTGTTTTTT.